This entry features one TCR beta chain sequence. No antigen is known for it. Isolation yielded PBMCs, at least 7 million per sample, in every case. This specimen comes from a study of blood T cells in healthy people across ages. Findings and caveats of the study: Higher diversity and more naive CD4+ cells were features of long-lived donors, compared to aged donors.

Combining a sample-barcoded 5' primer with a J-beta primer mix, a second PCR ran for about 7 to 12 cycles. In TCRdb, the 5' RACE reads were re-called with MiXCR into one record per CDR3 protein. This sample has approximately 350,000 distinct CDR3 sequences, with over 45% found just once. Germline loops: CDR1 MNHNS, CDR2 SASEGT. The CDR3 sequence is 15 residues long. The source material was blood. This chain joins TRBV6-1 and TRBJ2-7, with a tentative D call TRBD2 (5 bases). With the DNA end fitting TRBJ2-5 better, the J assignment may be wrong. This clonotype originated in a man aged 55 to 70 in good health. The CDR3 region has the DNA TGTGCCAGCAGTGGAGTCCGGGGAATCCAAGAGACCCAGTACTTC. This sequence encodes CASSGVRGIQETQYF.